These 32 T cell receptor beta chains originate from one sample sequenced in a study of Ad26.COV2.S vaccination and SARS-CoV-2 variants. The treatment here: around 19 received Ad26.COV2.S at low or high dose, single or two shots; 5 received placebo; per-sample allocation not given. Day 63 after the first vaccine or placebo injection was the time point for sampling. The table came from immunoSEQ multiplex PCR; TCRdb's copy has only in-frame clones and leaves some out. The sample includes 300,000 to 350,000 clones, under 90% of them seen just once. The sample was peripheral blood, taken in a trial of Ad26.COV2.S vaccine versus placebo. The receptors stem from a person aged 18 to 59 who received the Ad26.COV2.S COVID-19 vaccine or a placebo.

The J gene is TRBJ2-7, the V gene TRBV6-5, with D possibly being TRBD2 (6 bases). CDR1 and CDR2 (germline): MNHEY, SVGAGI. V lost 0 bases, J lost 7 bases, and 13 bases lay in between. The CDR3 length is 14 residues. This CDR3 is CASSYSGTQEEQYF. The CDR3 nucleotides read TGTGCCAGCAGTTACTCCGGGACTCAGGAGGAGCAGTACTTC.

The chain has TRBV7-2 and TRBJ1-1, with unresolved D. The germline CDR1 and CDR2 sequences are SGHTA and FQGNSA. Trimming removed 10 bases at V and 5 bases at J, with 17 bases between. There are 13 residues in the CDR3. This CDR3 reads CATKLGFGTEAFF. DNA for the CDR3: TGTGCCACAAAATTGGGGTTTGGGACTGAAGCTTTCTTT.

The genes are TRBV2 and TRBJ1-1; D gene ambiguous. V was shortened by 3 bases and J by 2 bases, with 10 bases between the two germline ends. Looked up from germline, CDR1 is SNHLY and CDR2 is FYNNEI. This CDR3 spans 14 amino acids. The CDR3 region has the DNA TGTGCCAGCAGTGATCGTAGAGGAAACACTGAAGCTTTCTTT. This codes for CASSDRRGNTEAFF.

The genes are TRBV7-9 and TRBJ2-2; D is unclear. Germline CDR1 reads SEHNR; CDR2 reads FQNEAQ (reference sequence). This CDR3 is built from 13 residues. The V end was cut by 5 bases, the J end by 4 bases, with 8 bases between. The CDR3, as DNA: TGTGCCAGCAGCCCTAGTCGCACCGGGGAGCTGTTTTTT. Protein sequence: CASSPSRTGELFF.

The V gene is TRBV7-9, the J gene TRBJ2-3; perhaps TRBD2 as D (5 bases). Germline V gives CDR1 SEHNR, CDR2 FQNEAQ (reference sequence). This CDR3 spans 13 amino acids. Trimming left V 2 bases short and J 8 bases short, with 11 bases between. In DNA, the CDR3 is TGTGCCAGCAGCTTACCGAACGGGGTTACGCAGTATTTT. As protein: CASSLPNGVTQYF.

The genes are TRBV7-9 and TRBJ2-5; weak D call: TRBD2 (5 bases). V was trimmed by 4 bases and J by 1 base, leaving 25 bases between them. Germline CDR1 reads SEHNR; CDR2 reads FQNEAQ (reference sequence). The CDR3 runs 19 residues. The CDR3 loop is CASSSSQGPDRFGQETQYF. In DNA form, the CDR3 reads TGTGCCAGCAGCTCTAGCCAAGGGCCAGACCGGTTTGGCCAAGAGACCCAGTACTTC.

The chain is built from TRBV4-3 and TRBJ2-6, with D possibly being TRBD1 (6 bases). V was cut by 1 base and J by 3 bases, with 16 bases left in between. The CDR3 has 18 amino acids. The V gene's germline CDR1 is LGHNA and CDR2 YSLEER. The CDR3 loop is CASSQGPKGVIGANVLTF. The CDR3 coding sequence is TGCGCCAGCAGCCAAGGGCCGAAGGGGGTTATTGGGGCCAACGTCCTGACTTTC.

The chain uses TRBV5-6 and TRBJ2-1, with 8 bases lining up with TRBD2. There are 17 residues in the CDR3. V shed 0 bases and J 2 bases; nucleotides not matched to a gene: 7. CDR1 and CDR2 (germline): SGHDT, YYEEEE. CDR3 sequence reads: CASSLASGRGAYNEQFF. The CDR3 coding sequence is TGTGCCAGCAGCTTGGCAAGTGGGCGGGGGGCCTACAATGAGCAGTTCTTC.

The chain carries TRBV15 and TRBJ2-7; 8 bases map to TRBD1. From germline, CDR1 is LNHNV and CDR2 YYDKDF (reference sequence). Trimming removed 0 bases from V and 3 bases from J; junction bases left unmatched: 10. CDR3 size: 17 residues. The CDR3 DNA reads TGTGCCACCAGCAGAGATCCCGGGGACAGGATTGACTACGAGCAGTACTTC. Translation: CATSRDPGDRIDYEQYF.

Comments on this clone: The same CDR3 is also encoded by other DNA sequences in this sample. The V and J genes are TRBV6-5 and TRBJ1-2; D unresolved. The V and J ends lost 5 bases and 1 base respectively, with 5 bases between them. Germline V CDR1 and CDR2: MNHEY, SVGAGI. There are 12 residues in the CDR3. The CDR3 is CASSSGNYGYTF. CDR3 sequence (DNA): TGTGCCAGCAGTAGTGGTAACTATGGCTACACCTTC.

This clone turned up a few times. The CDR3 bases are TGCGCCAGCAGCCTGGCGGGGGGGAACACCGGGGAGCTGTTTTTT. Protein: CASSLAGGNTGELFF. The chain couples TRBV4-1 to TRBJ2-2; TRBD2 matches 8 bases. The CDR3 covers 15 residues. The germline V gene encodes CDR1 MGHRA and CDR2 YSYEKL. With V trimmed by 4 bases and J by 1 base, 2 bases remained unmatched.

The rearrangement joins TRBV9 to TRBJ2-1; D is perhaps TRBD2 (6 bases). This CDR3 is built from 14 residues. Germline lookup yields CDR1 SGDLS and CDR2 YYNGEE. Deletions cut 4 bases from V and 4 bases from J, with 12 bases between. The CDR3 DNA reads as TGTGCCAGCAGCCTCCACGGAGGGTACAATGAGCAGTTCTTC. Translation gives CASSLHGGYNEQFF.

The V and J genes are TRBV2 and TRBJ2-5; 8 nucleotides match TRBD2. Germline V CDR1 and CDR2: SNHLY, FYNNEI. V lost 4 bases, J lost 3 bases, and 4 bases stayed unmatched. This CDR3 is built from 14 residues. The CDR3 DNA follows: TGTGCCAGCAGTGGAGGAGCGGGGGAAGAGACCCAGTACTTC. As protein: CASSGGAGEETQYF.

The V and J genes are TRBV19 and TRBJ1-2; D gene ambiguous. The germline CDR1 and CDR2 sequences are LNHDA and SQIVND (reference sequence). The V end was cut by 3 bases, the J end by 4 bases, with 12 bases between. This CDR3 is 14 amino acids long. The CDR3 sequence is CASSITAWGYGYTF. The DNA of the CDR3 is TGTGCCAGTAGTATTACCGCGTGGGGCTATGGCTACACCTTC.

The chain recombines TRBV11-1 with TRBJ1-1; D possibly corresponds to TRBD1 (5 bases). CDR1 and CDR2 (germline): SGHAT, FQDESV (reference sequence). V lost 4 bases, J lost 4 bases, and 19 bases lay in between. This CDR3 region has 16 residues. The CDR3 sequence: CASSWDGPRDFTEAFF. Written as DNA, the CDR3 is TGTGCCAGCAGCTGGGACGGTCCCCGGGACTTCACTGAAGCTTTCTTT.

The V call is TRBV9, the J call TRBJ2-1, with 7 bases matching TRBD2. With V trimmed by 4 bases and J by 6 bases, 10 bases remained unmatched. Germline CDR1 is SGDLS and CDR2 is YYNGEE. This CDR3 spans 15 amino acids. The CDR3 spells CASSPLGAGSNEQFF. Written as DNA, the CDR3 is TGTGCCAGCAGCCCTCTGGGAGCGGGGTCCAATGAGCAGTTCTTC.

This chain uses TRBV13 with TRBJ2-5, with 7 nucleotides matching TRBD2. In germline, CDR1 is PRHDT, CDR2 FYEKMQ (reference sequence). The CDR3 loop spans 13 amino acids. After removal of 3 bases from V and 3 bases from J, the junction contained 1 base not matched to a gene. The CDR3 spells CASSFGLEETQYF. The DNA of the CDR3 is TGTGCCAGCAGCTTCGGACTAGAAGAGACCCAGTACTTC.

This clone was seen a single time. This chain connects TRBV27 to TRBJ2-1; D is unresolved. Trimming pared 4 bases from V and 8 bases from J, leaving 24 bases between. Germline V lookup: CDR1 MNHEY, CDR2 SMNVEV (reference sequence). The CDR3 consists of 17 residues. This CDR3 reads CASSYRRSTGPLDEQFF. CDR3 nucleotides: TGTGCCAGCAGTTATAGAAGGAGCACGGGTCCCCTAGATGAGCAGTTCTTC.

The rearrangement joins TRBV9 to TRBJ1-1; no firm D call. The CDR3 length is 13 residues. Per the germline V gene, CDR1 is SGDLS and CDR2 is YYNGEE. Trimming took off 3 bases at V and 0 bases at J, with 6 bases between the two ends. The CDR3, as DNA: TGTGCCAGCAGCGGCAGCATGAACACTGAAGCTTTCTTT. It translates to CASSGSMNTEAFF. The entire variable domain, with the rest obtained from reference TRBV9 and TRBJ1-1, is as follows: DSGVTQTPKHLITATGQRVTLRCSPRSGDLSVYWYQQSLDQGLQFLIQYYNGEERAKGNILERFSAQQFPDLHSELNLSSLELGDSALYFCASSGSMNTEAFFGQGTRLTVV.

The CDR3 loop is CASSQEGTRTEAYEQYV. CDR3 DNA: TGTGCCAGCAGCCAAGAAGGTACGCGGACCGAGGCCTACGAGCAGTACGTC. This rearrangement joins TRBV3-1 (or the pseudogene TRBV3-2) to TRBJ2-7; D ambiguous. Per the germline V gene, CDR1 is LGHDT and CDR2 is YNNKEL (reference sequence). The V end lost 0 bases, the J end lost 2 bases, and 17 bases lay between the germline ends. This CDR3 has 17 residues.

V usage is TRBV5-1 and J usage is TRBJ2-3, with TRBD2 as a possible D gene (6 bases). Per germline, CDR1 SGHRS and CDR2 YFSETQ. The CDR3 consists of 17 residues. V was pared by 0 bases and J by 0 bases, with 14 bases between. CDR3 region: CASSLGLGPPSTDTQYF. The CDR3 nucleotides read TGCGCCAGCAGCTTGGGACTAGGTCCTCCCAGCACAGATACGCAGTATTTT.

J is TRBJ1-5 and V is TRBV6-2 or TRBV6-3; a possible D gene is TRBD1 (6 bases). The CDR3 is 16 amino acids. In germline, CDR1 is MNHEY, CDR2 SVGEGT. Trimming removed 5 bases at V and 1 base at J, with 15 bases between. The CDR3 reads CASSLTQGRSNQPQHF. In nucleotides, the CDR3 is TGTGCCAGCAGTCTTACACAGGGCAGAAGCAATCAGCCCCAGCATTTT.

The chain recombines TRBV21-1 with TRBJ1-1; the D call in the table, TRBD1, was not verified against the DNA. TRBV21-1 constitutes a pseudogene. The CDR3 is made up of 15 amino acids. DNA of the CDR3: TGTGCCAGCAGCAAAGCGTGGGCCTCGAACACTGAAGCTTTCTTT. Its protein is CASSKAWASNTEAFF.

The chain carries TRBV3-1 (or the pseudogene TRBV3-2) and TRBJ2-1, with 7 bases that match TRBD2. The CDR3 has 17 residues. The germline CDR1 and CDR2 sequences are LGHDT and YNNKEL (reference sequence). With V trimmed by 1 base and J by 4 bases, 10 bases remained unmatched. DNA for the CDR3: TGTGCCAGCAGCCAAGGCCTGACTAGCACGGATTACAATGAGCAGTTCTTC. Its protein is CASSQGLTSTDYNEQFF.

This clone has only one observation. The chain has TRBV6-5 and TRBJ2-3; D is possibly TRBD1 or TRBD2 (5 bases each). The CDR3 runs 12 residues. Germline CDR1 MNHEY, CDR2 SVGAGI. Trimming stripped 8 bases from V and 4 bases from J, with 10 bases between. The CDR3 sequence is CASGAGPDTQYF. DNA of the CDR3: TGTGCCAGCGGGGCGGGTCCAGATACGCAGTATTTT.

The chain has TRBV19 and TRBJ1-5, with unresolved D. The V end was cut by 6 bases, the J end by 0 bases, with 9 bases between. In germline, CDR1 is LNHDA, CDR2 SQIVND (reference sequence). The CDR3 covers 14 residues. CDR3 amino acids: CASRTEYSNQPQHF. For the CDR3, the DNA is TGTGCCAGTAGAACAGAGTATAGCAATCAGCCCCAGCATTTT.

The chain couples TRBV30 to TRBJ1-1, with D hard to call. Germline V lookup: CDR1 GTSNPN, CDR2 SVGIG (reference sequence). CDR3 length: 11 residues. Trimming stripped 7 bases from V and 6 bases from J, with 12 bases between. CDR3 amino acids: CASRRLAEAFF. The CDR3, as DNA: TGTGCCTCGCGGCGGTTAGCTGAAGCTTTCTTT.

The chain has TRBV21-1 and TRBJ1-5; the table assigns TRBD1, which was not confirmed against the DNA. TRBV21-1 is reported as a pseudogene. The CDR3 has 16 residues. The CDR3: CASSPTTGQVKQPQHF. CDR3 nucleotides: TGTGCCAGCAGCCCGACTACTGGACAGGTAAAGCAGCCCCAGCATTTT.

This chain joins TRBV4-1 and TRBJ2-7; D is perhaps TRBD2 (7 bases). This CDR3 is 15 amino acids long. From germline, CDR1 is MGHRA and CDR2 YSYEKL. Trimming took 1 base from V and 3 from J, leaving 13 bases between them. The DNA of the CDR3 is TGCGCCAGCAGCCAAGGGGAGGGGGGACTCTACGAGCAGTACTTC. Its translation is CASSQGEGGLYEQYF.

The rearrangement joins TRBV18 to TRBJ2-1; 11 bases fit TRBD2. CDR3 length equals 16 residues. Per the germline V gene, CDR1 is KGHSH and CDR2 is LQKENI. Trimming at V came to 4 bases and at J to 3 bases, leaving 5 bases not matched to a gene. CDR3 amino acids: CASSQPGLAVYNEQFF. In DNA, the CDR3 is TGTGCCAGCTCACAGCCGGGACTAGCGGTCTACAATGAGCAGTTCTTC.

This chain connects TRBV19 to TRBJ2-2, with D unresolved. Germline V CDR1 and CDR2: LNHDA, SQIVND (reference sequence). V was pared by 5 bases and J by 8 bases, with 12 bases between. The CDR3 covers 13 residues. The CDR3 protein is CASSLSWRGELFF. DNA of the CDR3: TGTGCCAGTAGTCTATCCTGGCGAGGGGAGCTGTTTTTT.

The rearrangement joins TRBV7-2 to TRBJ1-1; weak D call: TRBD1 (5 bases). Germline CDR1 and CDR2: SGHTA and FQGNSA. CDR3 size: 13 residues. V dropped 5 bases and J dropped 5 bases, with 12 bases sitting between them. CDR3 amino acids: CASSPMQGTEAFF. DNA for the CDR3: TGTGCCAGCAGCCCAATGCAGGGAACTGAAGCTTTCTTT. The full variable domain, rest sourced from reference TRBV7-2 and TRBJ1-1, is GAGVSQSPSNKVTEKGKDVELRCDPISGHTALYWYRQSLGQGLEFLIYFQGNSAPDKSGLPSDRFSAERTGGSVSTLTIQRTQQEDSAVYLCASSPMQGTEAFFGQGTRLTVV.